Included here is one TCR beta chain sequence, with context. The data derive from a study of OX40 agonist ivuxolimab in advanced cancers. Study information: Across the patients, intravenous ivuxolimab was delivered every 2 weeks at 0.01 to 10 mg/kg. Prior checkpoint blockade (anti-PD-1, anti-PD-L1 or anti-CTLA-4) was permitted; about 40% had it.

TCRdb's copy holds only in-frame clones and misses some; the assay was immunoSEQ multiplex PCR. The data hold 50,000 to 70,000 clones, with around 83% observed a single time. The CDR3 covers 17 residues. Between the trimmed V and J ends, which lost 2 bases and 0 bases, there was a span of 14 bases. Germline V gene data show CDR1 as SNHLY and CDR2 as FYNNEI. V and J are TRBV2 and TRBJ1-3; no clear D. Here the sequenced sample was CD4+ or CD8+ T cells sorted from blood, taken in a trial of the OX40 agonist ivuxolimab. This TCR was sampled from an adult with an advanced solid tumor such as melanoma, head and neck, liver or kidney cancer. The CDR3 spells CASSEPARGVSGNTIYF. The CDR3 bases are TGTGCCAGCAGTGAACCCGCGCGCGGAGTCTCTGGAAACACCATATATTTT.